Below are 20 T cell receptor beta chains sequenced from a single sample in a study of tumor and adjacent non-tumor tissue in lung cancer. No cell sorting was done before RNA was extracted from the tissue. TCRbeta libraries were built with three rounds of nested PCR, modified from ARM-PCR. TCRdb re-derived calls from the multiplex PCR reads in MiXCR, one entry per CDR3 protein. The sample includes fewer than 100,000 distinct CDR3 sequences, roughly 72% of them seen just once. The sequencing sample was made of lung tumor tissue. These receptors originate from a woman aged 35 to 49 with non-small cell lung cancer.

Remarks on this clonotype: Compared with germline, one end of the junction differs, possibly owing to a read error. The chain combines TRBV12-3 or TRBV12-4 with TRBJ2-1; no clear D gene. This CDR3 contains 14 residues. The CDR3 spells CASRGTNGYKEQFF. DNA for the CDR3: TGTGCCAGCAGAGGTACTAACGGTTACAAAGAGCAGTTCTTC.

Concerning this clonotype: This may be a read error, as it is one base from a much larger clone. The V and J genes are TRBV14 and TRBJ1-1; D uncertain. The CDR3 extends over 13 amino acids. Between the trimmed V and J ends, which lost 3 bases and 6 bases, there was a span of 11 bases. In germline, CDR1 is SGHDN, CDR2 FVKESK. In DNA form, the CDR3 reads TGTGCCAGCAGCCAGTTCCGAGGGTCTGAAGCTTTCTTT. Amino acid sequence: CASSQFRGSEAFF.

At least ten counts were recorded for this clonotype. The CDR3 reads CSAPGLAGGPDTQYF. The CDR3 DNA reads as TGCAGTGCTCCTGGACTAGCGGGGGGGCCAGATACGCAGTATTTT. The chain carries TRBV20-1 and TRBJ2-3, with 15 bases fitting TRBD2. V lost 5 bases, J lost 4 bases, and 4 bases stayed unmatched. The CDR3 consists of 15 residues. Germline V gives CDR1 DFQATT, CDR2 SNEGSKA (reference sequence).

This clonotype was counted only a few times. The V and J genes are TRBV2 and TRBJ1-2; 7 bases are a match to TRBD1. Germline lookup yields CDR1 SNHLY and CDR2 FYNNEI. The V segment lost 5 bases and the J segment 7 bases; nucleotides outside the gene matches: 10. The CDR3 is 14 residues long. CDR3 sequence reads: CASSRDRVFGGYTF. CDR3 in DNA: TGTGCCAGCAGTCGCGACAGGGTTTTTGGTGGCTACACCTTC.

Notes on this clonotype: One end of the junction varies from germline; a read error may be responsible. This chain connects TRBV5-6 to TRBJ2-2; D might be TRBD2 (5 bases). This CDR3 comprises 16 residues. Germline assignment: CDR1 SGHDT and CDR2 YYEEEE. The CDR3: CASSSAMAEPPGKLFF. The CDR3 DNA sequence: TGTGCCAGCAGCTCTGCCATGGCCGAGCCCCCCGGGAAGCTGTTTTTT.

A note on this clonotype: Possible read error: a much larger clone is one base away. The rearrangement links TRBV7-8 to TRBJ2-3; D gene ambiguous. Germline V gives CDR1 SGHVS, CDR2 FQNEAQ. V lost 4 bases to trimming and J lost 6 bases, with 8 bases between them. This CDR3 region has 12 residues. The CDR3: CASSSVRDTQYF. The CDR3 DNA is TGTGCCAGCAGCTCAGTTAGGGATACGCAGTATTTT.

The V and J genes are TRBV6-5 and TRBJ2-7; D possibly corresponds to TRBD1 (6 bases). From germline, CDR1 is MNHEY and CDR2 SVGAGI. V was clipped by 9 bases and J by 1 base, with 13 bases between them. The CDR3 is 13 residues long. CDR3 residues: CARRLTGSYEQYF. DNA for the CDR3: TGTGCCAGGAGGTTGACAGGATCCTACGAGCAGTACTTC.

On this clonotype: A read error may produce the germline difference seen at one junction end. This chain joins TRBV29-1 and TRBJ2-5; a possible D gene is TRBD2 (5 bases). Germline V gene sequence: CDR1 SQVTM, CDR2 ANQGSEA. The CDR3 runs to 15 residues. As DNA, the CDR3 is TGCAACGTTGCCCCGACTATCACTCGGTTTGAGACCGAGTACTTC. Amino acid sequence: CNVAPTITRFETEYF.

Note on this clonotype: The conserved closing phenylalanine or tryptophan is absent in this CDR3, likely reflecting a read error. No DNA is shown, since the ends of the CDR3 on it are uncertain; the CDR3 is the one TCRdb lists. The V and J genes are TRBV11-2 and TRBJ1-6. The CDR3 numbers 15 amino acids, ends counted. CDR1 is SGHAT and CDR2 is FQNNGV in the germline V gene. CDR3 loop: CASSYLIGINSPFHL.

This chain links TRBV6-6 with TRBJ2-3; no clear D. CDR1 is MNHNY, CDR2 SVGAGI, per germline (reference sequence). The CDR3 extends over 13 amino acids. The CDR3 loop is CVTKDVNGDTQYF. CDR3 nucleotides: TGTGTCACCAAGGACGTGAACGGAGATACGCAGTATTTT.

Comment on this clonotype: One junction end does not reproduce the germline sequence, and a read error may be involved. The genes are TRBV5-8 and TRBJ2-6, with a possible D match to TRBD2 (5 bases). The CDR3 has 16 residues. The germline gives CDR1 SGHTS, CDR2 YDEGEE. CDR3: CTSSLGSLSGANVLTF. CDR3 nucleotide sequence: TGTACCAGCAGCCTTGGGAGTCTCTCTGGGGCCAACGTCCTGACTTTC.

Remarks on this clonotype: As the CDR3 is not closed by the conserved phenylalanine or tryptophan, this likely results from a read error. The CDR3 region has the DNA TGTGCCAGCAGCCCAGGACAAGTGTACTACGAGCAGTACTTA. It encodes CASSPGQVYYEQYL. The chain uses TRBV11-1 and TRBJ2-7, with a possible D match to TRBD1 (5 bases). The CDR3 has 14 residues. V lost 5 bases and J 3 bases, leaving 14 bases between the germline ends. The germline CDR1 and CDR2 sequences are SGHAT and FQDESV (reference sequence).

Worth noting for this clonotype: No DNA is shown, since the ends of the CDR3 on it are uncertain; the CDR3 is the one TCRdb lists. The chain carries TRBV6-1 and TRBJ1-2; TRBD1, as called in the table, went unchecked against the DNA. The germline gives CDR1 MNHNS, CDR2 SASEGT. Counting both end residues, the CDR3 totals 13 amino acids. The CDR3 sequence is CASKDRDGYGCTF.

In this sample, this clonotype turned up a few times. Sequence at one end of the junction differs from germline and may be a read error. The gene calls are TRBV20-1 and TRBJ1-1; D gene uncertain. Germline assignment: CDR1 DFQATT and CDR2 SNEGSKA (reference sequence). This CDR3 comprises 13 residues. The CDR3: CNASDPGNTEAFF. The CDR3 coding sequence is TGCAATGCTAGTGATCCGGGGAACACTGAAGCTTTCTTT.

This clonotype was counted between two and nine times. The junction and the germline gene differ at one end; a read error may be behind it. This chain uses TRBV6-1 with TRBJ1-2, with D possibly TRBD1 on 6 matching bases. CDR3 size: 14 residues. Germline V gene sequence: CDR1 MNHNS, CDR2 SASEGT. CDR3 nucleotides: TGTGTCAGCAGTGAAGAGGGCAGGGGCTATGGCTACACCTTC. Its translation: CVSSEEGRGYGYTF.

Turning to this clonotype: This could be a read error, since a much larger clone is one nucleotide away. The chain couples TRBV5-6 to TRBJ2-5; 8 bases match TRBD1. V shed 3 bases, J shed 7 bases, and the junction held 11 bases outside the gene matches. CDR1 is SGHDT, CDR2 YYEEEE, per germline. The CDR3 loop spans 15 amino acids. This chain's CDR3 is CASSSRGQGEGTQYF. CDR3 coding DNA: TGTGCCAGCAGCTCCAGGGGGCAGGGGGAAGGGACCCAGTACTTC.

As for this clonotype: Relative to the germline gene, one junction end is altered; a read error may explain this. This chain uses TRBV11-2 with TRBJ2-6; TRBD1 might be the D (5 bases). This CDR3 comprises 16 residues. From germline, CDR1 is SGHAT and CDR2 FQNNGV. The CDR3 bases are TGTGCCAGCAGCTGGTCAGACCTATCTGGGGCCAATGTCCTGATTTTC. This sequence encodes CASSWSDLSGANVLIF.

On this clonotype itself: An end of the junction differs from the germline gene, which may be a read error. This rearrangement joins TRBV2 to TRBJ2-6, with D maybe TRBD1 (5 bases). The CDR3 length is 15 residues. Germline V lookup: CDR1 SNHLY, CDR2 FYNNEI. Here the CDR3 reads CASRPGASGANVLTF. The CDR3 coding sequence is TGTGCCAGCAGACCAGGAGCGTCTGGGGCCAATGTCCTGACTTTC.

This clonotype was found once. This chain joins TRBV6-2 or TRBV6-3 and TRBJ2-1; D is uncertain. CDR1 and CDR2 (germline): MNHEY, SVGEGT. V lost 10 bases to trimming and J lost 3 bases, with 19 bases between them. The CDR3 length is 15 residues. The CDR3 nucleotides read TGTGCCACCACCGACGGTAGGATCTACTACAATGAGCAGTTCTTC. It translates to CATTDGRIYYNEQFF.

Worth noting for this clonotype: A junction boundary mismatches the germline segment, possibly from a read error. The gene calls are TRBV4-1 and TRBJ2-2; 7 bases fit TRBD2. The CDR3 is 12 residues long. Germline CDR1 MGHRA, CDR2 YSYEKL. The CDR3: CASSRTSGELFF. As DNA, the CDR3 is TGCGCCAGCAGCCGGACCAGCGGGGAGCTGTTTTTC.